This entry describes one T cell receptor (beta chain). There is no known antigen for this receptor. The input lacks base qualities; no much larger clone sits a single base away. The receptor library was made with the immunoSEQ multiplex PCR assay. The source is immuneACCESS, and TCRdb retained only in-frame sequences with V and J called. Part of the clones is not carried over; for the studies checked, unresolved V genes explain less than half of this, and the remainder is unexplained. This sample has 45,000 to 60,000 clones in its table, and 85% to 95% of those were observed once. The top ten clonotypes cover 0.61% of the sample. The V end loses 3 bases and the J end loses 7 bases, and a stretch of 13 bases separates them. From a lookup of the germline V gene (reference sequence), CDR1 and CDR2 are GTSNPN and SVGIG. The CDR3 sequence holds 14 residues, the cysteine and phenylalanine included. Solely the CDR3 DNA is kept, with 42 bases framed from the first base.

This sample was taken from a study of T cell changes during pregnancy in multiple sclerosis (dated by TCRdb to between 2018 and 2021). Some background on the complete study: In women with multiple sclerosis, the researchers looked at how the T cell repertoire shifted as pregnancy progressed.

The sequences come from CD4+ T cells from peripheral blood mononuclear cells, collected after pregnancy. The sequence links TRBV30 to TRBJ1-6; there is no confident call for the D gene. The clonotype was recovered from a female donor in good health, enrolled as a control in a pregnancy study. The CDR3 amino acid sequence is: CAWRAPPGNSPLHF. The nucleotides are TGTGCCTGGAGGGCACCTCCGGGGAATTCACCCCTCCACTTT.